These 19 T cell receptor beta chains were all obtained from the same sample, sequenced in a study of blood T cell repertoires in COVID-19. Method: immunoSEQ multiplex PCR; TCRdb's copy keeps in-frame clones and lacks some. Among 350,000 to 450,000 clones, 70% to 90% were seen once, and the ten largest hold under 2%. The sample consisted of peripheral blood. These receptors all come from a middle-aged woman with COVID-19, enrolled during active disease.

The V and J genes are TRBV2 and TRBJ1-6; TRBD1 agrees at 11 bases. J gave up 5 bases and V 8 bases, and 2 bases lay outside the gene matches. The V gene's germline CDR1 is SNHLY and CDR2 FYNNEI. This CDR3 has 14 amino acids. CDR3 bases: TGTGCCAGCGGACAGGGGGCTGATAATTCACCCCTCCACTTT. This gives the protein CASGQGADNSPLHF. The full variable domain, rest sourced from reference TRBV2 and TRBJ1-6, is EPEVTQTPSHQVTQMGQEVILRCVPISNHLYFYWYRQILGQKVEFLVSFYNNEISEKSEIFDDQFSVERPDGSNFTLKIRSTKLEDSAMYFCASGQGADNSPLHFGNGTRLTVT.

V usage is TRBV28 and J usage is TRBJ2-7; 11 nucleotides line up with TRBD1. CDR1 MDHEN and CDR2 SYDVKM come from the germline V gene. Germline trimming cut 5 bases from V and 3 bases from J; bases unmatched to any gene: 3. CDR3 length equals 14 residues. CDR3 in DNA: TGTGCCAGCAGTGGGACAGGGGGATTCTACGAGCAGTACTTC. This gives the protein CASSGTGGFYEQYF.

The CDR3, as DNA: TGCGCCAGCAGCTACGGGACAGGGGTGGATGAGCAGTACTTC. Its protein product is CASSYGTGVDEQYF. The V and J genes are TRBV5-1 and TRBJ2-7, with TRBD1 matching 10 bases. Germline trimming cut 3 bases from V and 7 bases from J; bases unmatched to any gene: 7. This CDR3 region has 14 residues. Germline loops: CDR1 SGHRS, CDR2 YFSETQ.

This sequence joins TRBV9 and TRBJ1-2; D may be TRBD1 (6 bases). Trimming took 4 bases from V and 3 from J, leaving 13 bases between them. The CDR3 is 14 amino acids. Per the germline V gene, CDR1 is SGDLS and CDR2 is YYNGEE. CDR3 amino acids: CASSTRAGDYGYTF. CDR3 DNA: TGTGCCAGCAGCACTAGGGCAGGGGACTATGGCTACACCTTC.

This chain links TRBV29-1 with TRBJ2-4; 8 bases align to TRBD2. The CDR3 is made up of 13 amino acids. The germline gives CDR1 SQVTM, CDR2 ANQGSEA. V trimming: 5 bases; J trimming: 7 bases; junction bases outside the gene matches: 7. Here the CDR3 reads CSVKGAGVNIQYF. The CDR3 DNA reads TGCAGCGTTAAGGGAGCGGGAGTTAACATTCAGTACTTC.

The chain employs TRBV27 and TRBJ1-2, with 10 positions matching TRBD1. J gave up 7 bases and V 5 bases, and 13 bases lay outside the gene matches. Germline loops: CDR1 MNHEY, CDR2 SMNVEV (reference sequence). This CDR3 has 16 residues. Here the CDR3 reads CASSPGPGQGSRGYTF. The DNA of the CDR3 is TGTGCCAGCAGTCCCGGTCCGGGACAGGGGAGCCGTGGCTACACCTTC.

The chain is built from TRBV20-1 and TRBJ1-6; D unresolved. Looked up from germline, CDR1 is DFQATT and CDR2 is SNEGSKA (reference sequence). The ends were cut back, 3 bases at V and 0 bases at J, with 12 bases in the middle. The CDR3 extends over 16 amino acids. The DNA for the CDR3 is TGCAGTGCTAGTCACCGAGGGAGCTCCTATAATTCACCCCTCCACTTT. Translated: CSASHRGSSYNSPLHF.

CDR3 coding DNA: TGTGCCTGGAGGGGACAGGTTGGGCCCCAGCATTTT. Residues: CAWRGQVGPQHF. The chain links TRBV30 to TRBJ1-5; 8 positions match TRBD1. Trimming cost V 3 bases and J 9 bases; bases outside gene matches: 4. The CDR3 is 12 amino acids. Germline loops: CDR1 GTSNPN, CDR2 SVGIG (reference sequence).

The rearrangement links TRBV3-1 (or the pseudogene TRBV3-2) to TRBJ2-1; 7 bases are a match to TRBD2. The length of the CDR3 is 15 residues. Germline CDR1 is LGHDT and CDR2 is YNNKEL (reference sequence). Trimming cost V 3 bases and J 4 bases; bases outside gene matches: 6. The chain's CDR3 is CASSHRTSGYNEQFF. CDR3 DNA: TGTGCCAGCAGCCACCGGACTAGTGGGTACAATGAGCAGTTCTTC.

This sequence joins TRBV5-1 and TRBJ1-1; D not resolved. The germline V and J ends were trimmed by 8 bases and 1 base, with 9 bases remaining between them. CDR1 is SGHRS, CDR2 YFSETQ, per germline. This CDR3 has 12 residues. DNA of the CDR3: TGCGCCAGTAAAGAGCCGAACACTGAAGCTTTCTTT. Its translation: CASKEPNTEAFF.

V usage is TRBV15 and J usage is TRBJ1-5, with TRBD1 matching 9 bases. The germline V gene encodes CDR1 LNHNV and CDR2 YYDKDF (reference sequence). V lost 3 bases to trimming and J lost 2 bases; unmatched junction nucleotides: 2. This CDR3 spans 15 amino acids. The CDR3 nucleotides read TGTGCCACCAGCAGCGGACAGGGGCGCAATCAGCCCCAGCATTTT. This encodes CATSSGQGRNQPQHF.

This CDR3 is CASSPLRTGVLNSPLHF. The CDR3 DNA follows: TGTGCCAGCTCACCACTTAGGACAGGGGTTCTGAATTCACCCCTCCACTTT. The genes are TRBV18 and TRBJ1-6; 9 nucleotides line up with TRBD1. V lost 1 base, J lost 7 bases, and 8 bases stayed unmatched. The CDR3 contains 17 residues. The V gene's germline CDR1 is KGHSH and CDR2 LQKENI.

This clone showed up just a few times. J is TRBJ2-3 and V is TRBV6-5; 9 nucleotides agree with TRBD2. V shed 2 bases and J 3 bases; nucleotides not matched to a gene: 6. Germline V lookup: CDR1 MNHEY, CDR2 SVGAGI. This CDR3 comprises 16 residues. CDR3: CASSYLAAGGTDTQYF. The CDR3 DNA is TGTGCCAGCAGTTACCTAGCAGCGGGGGGTACAGATACGCAGTATTTT.

The genes are TRBV7-2 and TRBJ2-7; D might be TRBD1 (5 bases). The V and J ends lost 1 base and 6 bases respectively, with 13 bases between them. CDR1 and CDR2 from the germline V gene are SGHTA and FQGNSA. The CDR3 is 14 residues long. CDR3 sequence (DNA): TGTGCCAGCAGCTTAGGTTTAAGCAGGGCCGAGCAGTACTTC. It encodes CASSLGLSRAEQYF.

This chain connects TRBV30 to TRBJ1-1; D uncertain. The CDR3 spans 12 residues. Germline V gives CDR1 GTSNPN, CDR2 SVGIG (reference sequence). V shed 4 bases and J shed 0 bases, with 6 bases lying between them. The CDR3 DNA is TGTGCCTGGATGGAGGTGAACACTGAAGCTTTCTTT. It specifies CAWMEVNTEAFF.

This chain joins TRBV4-3 and TRBJ2-1, with 8 bases lining up with TRBD2. CDR3 length: 15 residues. Germline CDR1 and CDR2: LGHNA and YSLEER. V lost 3 bases to trimming and J lost 4 bases; unmatched junction nucleotides: 5. CDR3 sequence (DNA): TGCGCCAGCAGCCAGGTTACTAGCGGTTACAATGAGCAGTTCTTC. Translated, it gives CASSQVTSGYNEQFF.

The rearrangement links TRBV9 to TRBJ1-1; D gene uncertain. Germline V gene sequence: CDR1 SGDLS, CDR2 YYNGEE. The CDR3 runs to 12 residues. Trimming cost V 5 bases and J 3 bases, with 8 bases left between them. CDR3 coding DNA: TGTGCCAGCAGATCATCGGACACTGAAGCTTTCTTT. Protein product: CASRSSDTEAFF.

The chain links TRBV24-1 to TRBJ1-5; D ambiguous. V shed 2 bases and J shed 0 bases, with 7 bases lying between them. The germline gives CDR1 KGHDR, CDR2 SFDVKD. There are 15 residues in the CDR3. The CDR3 here is CATSDSGLSNQPQHF. CDR3 in DNA: TGTGCCACCAGTGATTCCGGACTTAGCAATCAGCCCCAGCATTTT.

A few counts support this clone. This chain connects TRBV6-2 or TRBV6-3 to TRBJ1-1; no clear D gene. Germline V gene lookup returns CDR1 MNHEY and CDR2 SVGEGT. This CDR3 region has 11 residues. V was cut by 3 bases and J by 8 bases, with 7 bases left in between. CDR3: CASSYRREAFF. As DNA, the CDR3 is TGTGCCAGCAGTTATCGCAGGGAAGCTTTCTTT.